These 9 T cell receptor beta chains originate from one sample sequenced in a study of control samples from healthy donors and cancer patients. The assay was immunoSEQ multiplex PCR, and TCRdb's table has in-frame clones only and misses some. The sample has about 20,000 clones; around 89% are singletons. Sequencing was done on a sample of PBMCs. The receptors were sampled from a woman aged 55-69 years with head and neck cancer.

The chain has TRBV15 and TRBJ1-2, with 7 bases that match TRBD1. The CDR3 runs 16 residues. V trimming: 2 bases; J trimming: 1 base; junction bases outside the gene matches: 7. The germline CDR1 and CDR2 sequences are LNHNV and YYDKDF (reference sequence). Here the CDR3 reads CATSRTRDSLNYGYTF. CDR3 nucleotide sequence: TGTGCCACCAGCAGAACTAGGGACAGTCTTAACTATGGCTACACCTTC.

CDR3 in DNA: TGTGCCAGGCTTGATGAAAGGGGGCTGGTTGAAGCTTTCTTT. It encodes CARLDERGLVEAFF. The rearrangement uses TRBV2 and TRBJ1-1; 7 bases are a match to TRBD1. V gave up 9 bases and J gave up 7 bases; unmatched junction bases: 14. Germline V gene data show CDR1 as SNHLY and CDR2 as FYNNEI. The CDR3 is made up of 14 amino acids.

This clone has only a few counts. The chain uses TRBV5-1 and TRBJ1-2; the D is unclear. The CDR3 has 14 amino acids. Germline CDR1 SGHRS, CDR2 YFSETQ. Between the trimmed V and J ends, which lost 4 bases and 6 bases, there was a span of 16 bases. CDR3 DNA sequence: TGCGCCAGCAGCCTGGAAGTGTCCTTCCATGGCTACACCTTC. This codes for CASSLEVSFHGYTF.

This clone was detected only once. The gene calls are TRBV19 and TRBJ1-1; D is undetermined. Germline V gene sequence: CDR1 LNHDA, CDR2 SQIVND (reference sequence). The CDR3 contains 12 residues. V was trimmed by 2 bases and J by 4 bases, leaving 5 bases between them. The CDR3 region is CASSIPGTEAFF. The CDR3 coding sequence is TGTGCCAGTAGTATACCGGGCACTGAAGCTTTCTTT.

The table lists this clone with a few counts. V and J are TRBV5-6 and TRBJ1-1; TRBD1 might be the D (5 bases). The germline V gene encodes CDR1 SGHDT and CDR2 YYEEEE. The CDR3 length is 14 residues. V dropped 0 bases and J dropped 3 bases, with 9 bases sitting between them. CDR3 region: CASSLAGVYTEAFF. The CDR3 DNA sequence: TGTGCCAGCAGCTTGGCGGGGGTCTACACTGAAGCTTTCTTT.

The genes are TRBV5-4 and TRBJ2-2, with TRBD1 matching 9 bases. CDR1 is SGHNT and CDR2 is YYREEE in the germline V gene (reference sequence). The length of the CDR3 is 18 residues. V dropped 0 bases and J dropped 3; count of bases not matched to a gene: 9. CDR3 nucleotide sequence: TGTGCCAGCAGCTTGGGAGGGACAGGGTGGAGTGACACCGGGGAGCTGTTTTTT. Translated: CASSLGGTGWSDTGELFF.

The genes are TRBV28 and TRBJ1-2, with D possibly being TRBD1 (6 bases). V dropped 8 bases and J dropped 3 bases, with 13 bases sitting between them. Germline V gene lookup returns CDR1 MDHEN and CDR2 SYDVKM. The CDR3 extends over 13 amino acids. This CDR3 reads CASGVGADYGYTF. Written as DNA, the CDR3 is TGTGCCAGCGGAGTGGGGGCCGACTATGGCTACACCTTC.

The CDR3, as DNA: TGTGCCAGCTCACCGCCTGTCGGGACAGACATTCAGTACTTC. This translates into CASSPPVGTDIQYF. The V call is TRBV18, the J call TRBJ2-4; 7 bases fit TRBD1. Germline lookup yields CDR1 KGHSH and CDR2 LQKENI. CDR3 size: 14 residues. With V trimmed by 3 bases and J by 8 bases, 7 bases remained unmatched.

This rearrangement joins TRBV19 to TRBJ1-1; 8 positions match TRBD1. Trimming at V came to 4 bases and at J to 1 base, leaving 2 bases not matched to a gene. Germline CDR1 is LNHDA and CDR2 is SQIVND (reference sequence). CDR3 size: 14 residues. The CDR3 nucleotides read TGTGCCAGTAGTAGACAGGGGACGAACACTGAAGCTTTCTTT. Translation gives CASSRQGTNTEAFF.